This T cell receptor (beta chain) was found in a study of CD8+ T cells in alopecia areata. Study summary: Treated patients took oral tofacitinib at 5 to 10 mg twice daily.

There are 15 residues in the CDR3. With 1 base clipped from V and 4 bases from J, the junction kept 4 bases outside the gene matches. Germline values: CDR1 LGHNA, CDR2 YSLEER. With respect to this clone: What it recognizes is unknown.

Investigators isolated RNA and reverse transcribed it into cDNA to act as the sequencing template. Data came from immunoSEQ multiplex PCR; TCRdb stores just in-frame clones and leaves some out. The sample holds fewer than 4,000 clones, 65% to 75% seen once. Treatment described: oral pan-JAK inhibitor, 5-10 mg twice daily. Peripheral blood and lesional scalp punch biopsies were taken from alopecia areata patients. General observations from the study: Administration of tofacitinib significantly diminished scalp clonality and expanded CD8+ clones within the top 100. As there was one nonresponder, how baseline CD8+ expansion relates to response remains uncertain. Sequencing of scalp tissue also captures the resident alphabeta T cells of normal skin.

This TCR derives from a human donor with alopecia areata. This chain joins TRBV4-3 and TRBJ2-7; 10 nucleotides match TRBD2. The source was skin, collected at week 24, from a patient treated with tofacitinib. The CDR3, as DNA: TGCGCCAGCAGCCAAGGGAGTAGCGGGAGGTACGAGCAGTACTTC. Residues: CASSQGSSGRYEQYF.